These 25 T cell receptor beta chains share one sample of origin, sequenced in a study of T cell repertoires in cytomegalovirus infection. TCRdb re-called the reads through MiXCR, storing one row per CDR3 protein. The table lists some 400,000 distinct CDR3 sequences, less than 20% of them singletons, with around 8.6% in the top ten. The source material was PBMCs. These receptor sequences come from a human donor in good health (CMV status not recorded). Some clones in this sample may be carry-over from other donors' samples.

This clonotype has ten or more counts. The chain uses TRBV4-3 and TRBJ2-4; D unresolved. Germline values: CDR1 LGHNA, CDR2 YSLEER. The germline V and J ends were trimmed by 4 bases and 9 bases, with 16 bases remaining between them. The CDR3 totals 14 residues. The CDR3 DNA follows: TGCGCCAGCAGCCGGACCGTGTTCAGTGTCATTCAGTACTTC. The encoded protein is CASSRTVFSVIQYF.

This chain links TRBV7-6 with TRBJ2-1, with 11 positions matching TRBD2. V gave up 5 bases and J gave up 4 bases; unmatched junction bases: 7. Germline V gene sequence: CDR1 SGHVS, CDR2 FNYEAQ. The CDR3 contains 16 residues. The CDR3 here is CASSPGVAGGYNEQFF. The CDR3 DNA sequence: TGTGCCAGCAGCCCCGGGGTAGCGGGAGGGTACAATGAGCAGTTCTTC.

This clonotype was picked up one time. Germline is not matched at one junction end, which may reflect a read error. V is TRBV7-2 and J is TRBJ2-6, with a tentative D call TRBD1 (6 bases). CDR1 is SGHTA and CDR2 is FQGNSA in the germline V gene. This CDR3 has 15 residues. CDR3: CASSFTGPGVNVLTF. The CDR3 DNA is TGTGCCAGCAGTTTCACAGGGCCTGGGGTCAACGTCCTGACTTTC.

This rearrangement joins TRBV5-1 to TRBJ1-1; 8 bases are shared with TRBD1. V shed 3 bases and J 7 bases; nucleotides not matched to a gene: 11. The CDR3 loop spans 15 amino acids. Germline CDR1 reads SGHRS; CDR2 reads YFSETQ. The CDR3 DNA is TGCGCCAGCAGCTCGACCTCAGGGGGCGCAGGTGAAGCTTTCTTT. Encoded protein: CASSSTSGGAGEAFF.

CDR3 coding DNA: TGTGCCAGCAGCTCCCTGAGGATCCTCAGGACAGATACGCAGTATTTT. Protein product: CASSSLRILRTDTQYF. The chain couples TRBV5-6 to TRBJ2-3; D gene ambiguous. The CDR3 contains 16 residues. Germline V gives CDR1 SGHDT, CDR2 YYEEEE. The germline V and J ends were trimmed by 3 bases and 3 bases, with 17 bases remaining between them.

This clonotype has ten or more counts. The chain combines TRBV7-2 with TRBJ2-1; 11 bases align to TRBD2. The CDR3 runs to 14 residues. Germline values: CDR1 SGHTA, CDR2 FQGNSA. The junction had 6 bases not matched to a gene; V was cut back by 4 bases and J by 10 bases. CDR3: CASSSGLAGGEQFF. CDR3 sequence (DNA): TGTGCCAGCAGCTCGGGGCTAGCGGGAGGAGAGCAGTTCTTC.

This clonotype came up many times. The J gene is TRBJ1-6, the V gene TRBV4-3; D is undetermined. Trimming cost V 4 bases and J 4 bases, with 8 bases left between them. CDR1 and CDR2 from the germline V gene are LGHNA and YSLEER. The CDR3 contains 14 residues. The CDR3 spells CASSRDLYNSPLHF. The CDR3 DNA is TGCGCCAGCAGCCGAGACTTATATAATTCACCCCTCCACTTT.

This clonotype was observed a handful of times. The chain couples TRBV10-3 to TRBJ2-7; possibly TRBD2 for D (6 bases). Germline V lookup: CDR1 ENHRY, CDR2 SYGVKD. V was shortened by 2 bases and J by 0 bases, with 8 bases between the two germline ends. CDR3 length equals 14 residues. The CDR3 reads CAISEGGISYEQYF. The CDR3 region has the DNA TGTGCCATCAGTGAGGGAGGGATCTCCTACGAGCAGTACTTC.

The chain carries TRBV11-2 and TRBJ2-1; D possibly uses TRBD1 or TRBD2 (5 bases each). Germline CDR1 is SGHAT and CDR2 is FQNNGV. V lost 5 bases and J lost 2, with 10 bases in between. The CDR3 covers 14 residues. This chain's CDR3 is CASSQPGPYNEQFF. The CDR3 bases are TGTGCCAGCAGCCAGCCGGGGCCCTACAATGAGCAGTTCTTC.

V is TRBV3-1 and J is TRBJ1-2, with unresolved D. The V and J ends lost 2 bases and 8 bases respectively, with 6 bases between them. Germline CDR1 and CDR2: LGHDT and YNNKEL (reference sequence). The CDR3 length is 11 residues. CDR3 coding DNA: TGTGCCAGCAGCCAAAGTTTCGGCTACACCTTC. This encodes CASSQSFGYTF. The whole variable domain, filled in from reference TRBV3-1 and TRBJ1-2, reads DTAVSQTPKYLVTQMGNDKSIKCEQNLGHDTMYWYKQDSKKFLKIMFSYNNKELIINETVPNRFSPKSPDKAHLNLHINSLELGDSAVYFCASSQSFGYTFGSGTRLTVV.

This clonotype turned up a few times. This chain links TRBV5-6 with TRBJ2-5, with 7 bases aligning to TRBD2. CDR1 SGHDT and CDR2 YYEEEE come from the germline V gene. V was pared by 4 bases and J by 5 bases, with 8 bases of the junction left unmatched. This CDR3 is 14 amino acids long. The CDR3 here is CASSLGGRLETQYF. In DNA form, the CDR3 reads TGTGCCAGCAGCCTGGGGGGGAGGTTGGAGACCCAGTACTTC.

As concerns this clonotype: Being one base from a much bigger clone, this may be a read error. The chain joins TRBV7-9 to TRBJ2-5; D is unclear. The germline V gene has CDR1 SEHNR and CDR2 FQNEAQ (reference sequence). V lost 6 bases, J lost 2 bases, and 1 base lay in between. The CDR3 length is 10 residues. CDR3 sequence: CASRQETQYF. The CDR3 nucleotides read TGTGCCAGCAGACAAGAGACCCAGTACTTC.

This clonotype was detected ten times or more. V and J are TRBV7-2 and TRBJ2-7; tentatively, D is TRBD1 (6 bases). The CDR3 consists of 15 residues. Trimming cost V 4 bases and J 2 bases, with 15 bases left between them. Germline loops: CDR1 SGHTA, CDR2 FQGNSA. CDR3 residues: CASSSSRTETYEQYF. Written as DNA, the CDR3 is TGTGCCAGCAGCTCCAGCCGGACAGAAACCTACGAGCAGTACTTC.

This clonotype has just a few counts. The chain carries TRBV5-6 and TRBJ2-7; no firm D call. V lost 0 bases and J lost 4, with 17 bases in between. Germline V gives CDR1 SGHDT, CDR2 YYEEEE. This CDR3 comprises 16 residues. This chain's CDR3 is CASSLVGAGNEYEQYF. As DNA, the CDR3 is TGTGCCAGCAGCTTGGTTGGCGCAGGTAATGAATACGAGCAGTACTTC.

For the CDR3, the DNA is TGCAGTGCCAGGACCCACTCCTACGAGCAGTACTTC. Amino acids: CSARTHSYEQYF. The gene calls are TRBV20-1 and TRBJ2-7, with D unclear. In germline, CDR1 is DFQATT, CDR2 SNEGSKA (reference sequence). The CDR3 length is 12 residues. V was pared by 6 bases and J by 0 bases, with 9 bases between.

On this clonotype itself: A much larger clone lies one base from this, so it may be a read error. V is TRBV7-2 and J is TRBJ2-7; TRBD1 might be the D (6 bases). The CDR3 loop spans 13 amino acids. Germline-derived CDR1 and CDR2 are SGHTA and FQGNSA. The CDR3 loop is CASRDTGYYERYF. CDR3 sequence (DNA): TGTGCCAGCAGGGATACAGGGTACTACGAGCGGTACTTC. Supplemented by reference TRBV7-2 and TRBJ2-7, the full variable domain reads GAGVSQSPSNKVTEKGKDVELRCDPISGHTALYWYRQSLGQGLEFLIYFQGNSAPDKSGLPSDRFSAERTGGSVSTLTIQRTQQEDSAVYLCASRDTGYYERYFGPGTRLTVT.

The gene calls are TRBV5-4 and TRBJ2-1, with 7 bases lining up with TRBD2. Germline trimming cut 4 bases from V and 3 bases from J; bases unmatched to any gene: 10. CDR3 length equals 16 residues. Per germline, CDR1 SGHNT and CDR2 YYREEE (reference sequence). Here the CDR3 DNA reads TGTGCCAGCAGCATCTCAAGCGGGGAGAACTACAATGAGCAGTTCTTC. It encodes CASSISSGENYNEQFF.

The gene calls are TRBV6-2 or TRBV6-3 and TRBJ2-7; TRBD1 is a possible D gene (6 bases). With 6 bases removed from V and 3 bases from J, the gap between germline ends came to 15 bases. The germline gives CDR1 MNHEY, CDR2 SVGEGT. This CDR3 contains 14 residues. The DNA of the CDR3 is TGTGCCAGCAGACATAGAGCACAGGGCTACGAGCAGTACTTC. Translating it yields CASRHRAQGYEQYF.

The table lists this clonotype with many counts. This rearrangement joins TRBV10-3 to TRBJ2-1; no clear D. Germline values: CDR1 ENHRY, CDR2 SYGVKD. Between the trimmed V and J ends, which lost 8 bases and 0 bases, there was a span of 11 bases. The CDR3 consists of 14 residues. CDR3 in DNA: TGTGCCATCTGGAAAGGTGACTCCTACAATGAGCAGTTCTTC. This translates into CAIWKGDSYNEQFF.

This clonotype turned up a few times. CDR3 sequence reads: CASSIRNRENEQYF. CDR3 in DNA: TGTGCCAGTAGTATTCGGAACAGAGAGAACGAGCAGTACTTC. The rearrangement links TRBV19 to TRBJ2-7; D not certain. The CDR3 is made up of 14 amino acids. Germline V gene sequence: CDR1 LNHDA, CDR2 SQIVND (reference sequence). Trimming removed 3 bases from V and 5 bases from J, with 14 bases in between.

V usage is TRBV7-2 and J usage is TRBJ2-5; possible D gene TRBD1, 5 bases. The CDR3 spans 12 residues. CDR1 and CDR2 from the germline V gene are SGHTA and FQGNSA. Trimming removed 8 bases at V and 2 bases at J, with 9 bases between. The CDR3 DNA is TGTGCCAGCCGACAGATACAAGAGACCCAGTACTTC. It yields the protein CASRQIQETQYF.

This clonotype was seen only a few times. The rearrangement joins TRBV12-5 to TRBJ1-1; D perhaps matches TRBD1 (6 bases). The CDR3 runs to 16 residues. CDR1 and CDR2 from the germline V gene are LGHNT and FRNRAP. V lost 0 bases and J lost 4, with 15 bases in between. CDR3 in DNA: TGTGCTAGTGGTTTGGTACTTTTCAGGGGAGGCACTGAAGCTTTCTTT. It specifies CASGLVLFRGGTEAFF.

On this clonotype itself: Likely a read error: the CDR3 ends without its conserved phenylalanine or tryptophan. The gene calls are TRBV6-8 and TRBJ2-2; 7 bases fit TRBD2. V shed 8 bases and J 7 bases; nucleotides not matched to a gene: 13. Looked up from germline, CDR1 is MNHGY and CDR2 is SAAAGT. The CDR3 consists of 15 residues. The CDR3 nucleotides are TGTGCCAGCCGTAACGGCGGGAGTCCGGACGGGGAGCTGTTTATT. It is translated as CASRNGGSPDGELFI.

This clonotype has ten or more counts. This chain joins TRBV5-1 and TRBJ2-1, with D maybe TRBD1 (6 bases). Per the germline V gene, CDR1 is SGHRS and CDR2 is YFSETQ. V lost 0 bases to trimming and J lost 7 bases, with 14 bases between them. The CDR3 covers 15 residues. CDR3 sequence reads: CASSLGTYGTNEQFF. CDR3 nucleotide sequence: TGCGCCAGCAGCTTGGGAACCTACGGGACAAATGAGCAGTTCTTC.

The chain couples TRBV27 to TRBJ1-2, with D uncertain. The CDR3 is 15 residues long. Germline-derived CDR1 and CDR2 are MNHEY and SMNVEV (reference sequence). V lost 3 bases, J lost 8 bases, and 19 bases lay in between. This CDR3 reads CASSFSLGRVGGYTF. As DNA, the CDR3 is TGTGCCAGCAGTTTCTCGCTCGGAAGGGTAGGGGGCTACACCTTC.